The rows below give T cell receptor beta chains drawn from one sample of a study of shared clonotypes between healthy human individuals. Clones were read by immunoSEQ multiplex PCR, and TCRdb kept only the in-frame ones, dropping some. The table records about 2 million clones, 95% of them present only once. The source material was naive CD4+ T cells sorted from blood. These receptors came from a man between 18 and 29 years old in good health. The CDR3 runs from the conserved cysteine through the conserved F or W. Each record gives: J gene, D gene, CDR3 length, V gene, clone size, CDR3 protein, CDR3 DNA. D genes are given only for firm matches. Clone size is not always given. Where it is, it says once, few, many or a class for expanded clones.

j_call: TRBJ1-3
d_call: -
cdr3_length: 13
v_call: TRBV6-6
clone_size: -
cdr3_aa: CASRGTPGNTIYF
cdr3_nt: TGTGCCAGCAGGGGGACACCTGGAAACACCATATATTTT

j_call: TRBJ1-1
d_call: -
cdr3_length: 15
v_call: TRBV28
clone_size: -
cdr3_aa: CASSPRTPRSPEAFF
cdr3_nt: TGTGCCAGCAGTCCCCGGACGCCCCGAAGCCCTGAAGCTTTCTTT

j_call: TRBJ1-2
d_call: -
cdr3_length: 13
v_call: TRBV2
clone_size: -
cdr3_aa: CASPLLMDWGYTF
cdr3_nt: TGTGCCAGCCCGTTACTTATGGACTGGGGCTACACCTTC

j_call: TRBJ1-1
d_call: -
cdr3_length: 15
v_call: TRBV9
clone_size: -
cdr3_aa: CASSVGVLENTEAFF
cdr3_nt: TGTGCCAGCAGCGTAGGAGTTTTGGAGAACACTGAAGCTTTCTTT

j_call: TRBJ2-7
d_call: TRBD2
cdr3_length: 13
v_call: TRBV6-5
clone_size: -
cdr3_aa: CASSYLAAYEQYF
cdr3_nt: TGTGCCAGCAGTTATCTAGCGGCCTACGAGCAGTACTTC

j_call: TRBJ1-1
d_call: -
cdr3_length: 12
v_call: TRBV29-1
clone_size: -
cdr3_aa: CSWGGMNTEAFF
cdr3_nt: TGCAGCTGGGGGGGGATGAACACTGAAGCTTTCTTT

j_call: TRBJ2-3
d_call: TRBD2
cdr3_length: 16
v_call: TRBV4-1
clone_size: -
cdr3_aa: CASSLRTSGSTDTQYF
cdr3_nt: TGCGCCAGCAGCCTCCGGACTAGCGGGAGTACAGATACGCAGTATTTT

j_call: TRBJ2-7
d_call: TRBD1
cdr3_length: 12
v_call: TRBV14
clone_size: -
cdr3_aa: CASSQDRQGRYF
cdr3_nt: TGTGCCAGCAGCCAAGATCGACAGGGTCGGTACTTC

j_call: TRBJ2-4
d_call: TRBD2
cdr3_length: 17
v_call: TRBV7-2
clone_size: -
cdr3_aa: CASSLVDGRASSLLQYF
cdr3_nt: TGTGCCAGCAGCTTAGTAGACGGGAGGGCCAGTTCGCTTCTTCAGTACTTC

j_call: TRBJ2-2
d_call: -
cdr3_length: 17
v_call: TRBV28
clone_size: -
cdr3_aa: CASSRDLGRKGAGELFF
cdr3_nt: TGTGCCAGCTCTCGAGATTTGGGGAGGAAGGGGGCCGGGGAGCTGTTTTTT

j_call: TRBJ1-3
d_call: -
cdr3_length: 12
v_call: TRBV25-1
clone_size: -
cdr3_aa: CASSDGGNTIYF
cdr3_nt: TGTGCCAGCAGTGACGGAGGAAACACCATATATTTT

j_call: TRBJ1-2
d_call: -
cdr3_length: 14
v_call: TRBV5-4
clone_size: -
cdr3_aa: CASSETGANYGYTF
cdr3_nt: TGTGCCAGCAGCGAAACAGGCGCTAACTATGGCTACACCTTC

j_call: TRBJ1-3
d_call: -
cdr3_length: 15
v_call: TRBV5-6
clone_size: -
cdr3_aa: CASSLRGNSGNTIYF
cdr3_nt: TGTGCCAGCAGCTTGCGGGGGAATTCTGGAAACACCATATATTTT

j_call: TRBJ1-1
d_call: -
cdr3_length: 15
v_call: TRBV5-3
clone_size: -
cdr3_aa: CARREPQDLNTEAFF
cdr3_nt: TGTGCCAGAAGGGAACCACAGGACTTGAACACTGAAGCTTTCTTT

j_call: TRBJ1-5
d_call: -
cdr3_length: 12
v_call: TRBV19
clone_size: -
cdr3_aa: CASSTGRQPQHF
cdr3_nt: TGTGCCAGTAGTACCGGGCGACAGCCCCAGCATTTT

j_call: TRBJ1-2
d_call: -
cdr3_length: 13
v_call: TRBV6-1
clone_size: -
cdr3_aa: CASTRTVPEGYTF
cdr3_nt: TGTGCCAGCACCCGGACGGTCCCGGAAGGCTACACCTTC

j_call: TRBJ2-7
d_call: -
cdr3_length: 14
v_call: TRBV10-3
clone_size: -
cdr3_aa: CAISGGVAPEEQYF
cdr3_nt: TGTGCCATCAGTGGCGGGGTGGCGCCTGAAGAGCAGTACTTC

j_call: TRBJ1-2
d_call: -
cdr3_length: 11
v_call: TRBV30
clone_size: -
cdr3_aa: CAHQGQGGYTF
cdr3_nt: TGTGCCCATCAGGGGCAGGGCGGCTACACCTTC

j_call: TRBJ2-7
d_call: TRBD1
cdr3_length: 16
v_call: TRBV4-2
clone_size: -
cdr3_aa: CASSQVDRDLSYEQYF
cdr3_nt: TGTGCCAGCAGCCAAGTTGACAGGGACCTCTCCTACGAGCAGTACTTC

j_call: TRBJ1-5
d_call: -
cdr3_length: 14
v_call: TRBV5-6
clone_size: -
cdr3_aa: CASSFGSGDQPQHF
cdr3_nt: TGTGCCAGCAGCTTCGGGTCAGGGGACCAGCCCCAGCATTTT

j_call: TRBJ2-2
d_call: -
cdr3_length: 11
v_call: TRBV5-6
clone_size: -
cdr3_aa: CASTRDGELFF
cdr3_nt: TGTGCCAGCACCAGAGACGGGGAGCTGTTTTTT

j_call: TRBJ1-6
d_call: -
cdr3_length: 16
v_call: TRBV5-1
clone_size: -
cdr3_aa: CASSLAGSISGSPLHF
cdr3_nt: TGCGCCAGCAGCTTGGCTGGCAGCATATCAGGGTCGCCCCTCCACTTT

j_call: TRBJ2-1
d_call: TRBD2
cdr3_length: 21
v_call: TRBV27
clone_size: -
cdr3_aa: CASTPLRDNRKTSGTHNEQFF
cdr3_nt: TGTGCCAGCACTCCCCTTCGGGATAATCGAAAGACTAGCGGGACCCACAATGAGCAGTTCTTC

j_call: TRBJ2-5
d_call: -
cdr3_length: 14
v_call: TRBV5-6
clone_size: -
cdr3_aa: CASSLLGFGETQYF
cdr3_nt: TGTGCCAGCAGCTTGCTAGGTTTTGGGGAGACCCAGTACTTC

j_call: TRBJ1-6
d_call: TRBD1
cdr3_length: 14
v_call: TRBV30
clone_size: -
cdr3_aa: CAWSQDRGDSPLHF
cdr3_nt: TGTGCCTGGAGTCAGGACAGGGGCGATTCACCCCTCCACTTT

j_call: TRBJ1-2
d_call: -
cdr3_length: 13
v_call: TRBV11-2
clone_size: few
cdr3_aa: CASSLEQSYGYTF
cdr3_nt: TGTGCCAGCAGCTTAGAACAGTCCTATGGCTACACCTTC

j_call: TRBJ2-3
d_call: -
cdr3_length: 15
v_call: TRBV30
clone_size: -
cdr3_aa: CAWSRSDFITDTQYF
cdr3_nt: TGTGCCTGGAGTAGGAGCGATTTCATAACAGATACGCAGTATTTT

j_call: TRBJ1-5
d_call: TRBD1
cdr3_length: 15
v_call: TRBV6-5
clone_size: once
cdr3_aa: CASSSGAGGLQPQHF
cdr3_nt: TGTGCCAGCAGTTCCGGGGCAGGGGGATTGCAGCCCCAGCATTTT